This TCR beta chain was profiled in a study of human T cells and chemical hapten exposure. TCRdb used MiXCR to reprocess the RACE reads, holding one entry per CDR3 protein. The sample lists approximately 75,000 distinct CDR3 sequences; 8.5% were seen once. The time point denotes: patch test 2, 6 weeks after DPC sensitization. Treatment defined: therapeutic diphenylcyclopropenone sensitization with weekly scalp DPC. The CDR3 is 14 residues long. Trimming removed 1 base from V and 2 bases from J, with 9 bases in between. Germline V lookup: CDR1 LGHDT, CDR2 YNNKEL (reference sequence). Points from the study as a whole: Expanded TCRs grouped into significantly more large CDR3 similarity clusters than controls produced. Sensitizing to DPC left TCRs with a frequency above 1 in 1000 unaltered.

This clonotype was counted a few times. Antigen: not known. V and J are TRBV3-1 and TRBJ2-7; D might be TRBD1 (6 bases). This clonotype was obtained from a woman aged 45-60 years with alopecia areata. Some clones in this sample may be carry-over from other donors' samples. The specimen was whole blood, collected in connection with sensitization to the hapten diphenylcyclopropenone (DPC). The CDR3 region has the DNA TGTGCCAGCAGCCAAGGCAGGGGCCCCTACGAGCAGTACTTC. Protein sequence: CASSQGRGPYEQYF.